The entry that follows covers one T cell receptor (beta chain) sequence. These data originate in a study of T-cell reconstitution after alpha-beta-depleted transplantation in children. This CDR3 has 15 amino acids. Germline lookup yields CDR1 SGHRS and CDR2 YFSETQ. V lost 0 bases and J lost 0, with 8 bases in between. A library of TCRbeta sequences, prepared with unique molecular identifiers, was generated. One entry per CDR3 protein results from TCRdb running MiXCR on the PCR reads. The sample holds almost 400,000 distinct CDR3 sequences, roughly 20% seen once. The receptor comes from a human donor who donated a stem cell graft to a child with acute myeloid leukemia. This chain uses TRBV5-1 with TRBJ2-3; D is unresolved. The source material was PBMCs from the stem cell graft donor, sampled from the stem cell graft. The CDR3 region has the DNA TGCGCCAGCAGCTTGGCTCGCGAAAGCACAGATACGCAGTATTTT. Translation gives CASSLARESTDTQYF.